A single sample is the source of the 10 T cell receptor beta chains below, sequenced in a study of blood T cells in healthy people across ages. It was with a sample-barcoded 5' primer and a J-beta primer mix that a second PCR of about 6 to 12 cycles was run. TCRdb independently ran MiXCR on the 5' RACE reads; one entry per CDR3 protein. The sample lists almost 1 million distinct CDR3 sequences, roughly 51% occurring once. The specimen sequenced was blood. The source of these receptors is a woman between 55 and 75 years old in good health.

This clonotype was detected a few times. V is TRBV20-1 and J is TRBJ2-5; D is unclear. Trimming took off 5 bases at V and 5 bases at J, with 9 bases between the two ends. This CDR3 region has 11 residues. Germline-derived CDR1 and CDR2 are DFQATT and SNEGSKA (reference sequence). The CDR3 DNA reads TGCAGTGCTGCGCCTGGGGAGACCCAGTACTTC. This encodes CSAAPGETQYF.

This clonotype was seen only a few times. V and J are TRBV28 and TRBJ2-5; no reliable D call. There are 13 residues in the CDR3. Trimming cost V 2 bases and J 7 bases, with 11 bases left between them. Germline lookup yields CDR1 MDHEN and CDR2 SYDVKM. The CDR3 sequence is CASSLAAMGTQYF. CDR3 in DNA: TGTGCCAGCAGTTTAGCAGCGATGGGGACCCAGTACTTC.

CDR3 sequence (DNA): TGTGCCAGCTCGTCTGTCCCCTATGGGGCCAACGTCCTGACTTTC. Translated, it gives CASSSVPYGANVLTF. The chain uses TRBV6-5 and TRBJ2-6; D gene unclear. The germline V and J ends were trimmed by 8 bases and 3 bases, with 14 bases remaining between them. The CDR3 extends over 15 amino acids. Germline CDR1 reads MNHEY; CDR2 reads SVGAGI.

In its sample, this clonotype was seen a few times. V gene TRBV29-1 combines with J gene TRBJ2-5, with 13 bases fitting TRBD2. V lost 7 bases, J lost 5 bases, and 4 bases stayed unmatched. Germline V gives CDR1 SQVTM, CDR2 ANQGSEA. The CDR3 is 13 amino acids. CDR3 nucleotides: TGCAGCGCCTGGACTAGCGGGAGTGAGACCCAGTACTTC. Amino acid sequence: CSAWTSGSETQYF. The complete variable domain, with remaining parts taken from reference TRBV29-1 and TRBJ2-5, reads SAVISQKPSRDICQRGTSLTIQCQVDSQVTMMFWYRQQPGQSLTLIATANQGSEATYESGFVIDKFPISRPNLTFSTLTVSNMSPEDSSIYLCSAWTSGSETQYFGPGTRLLVL.

The gene calls are TRBV6-6 and TRBJ2-1; TRBD1 agrees at 8 bases. V gave up 2 bases and J gave up 6 bases; unmatched junction bases: 6. This CDR3 has 15 residues. Looked up from germline, CDR1 is MNHNY and CDR2 is SVGAGI (reference sequence). The CDR3 DNA reads as TGTGCCAGCAGTTACGGGACAGGTCTAGCCAATGAGCAGTTCTTC. Translating it yields CASSYGTGLANEQFF.

This clonotype was detected a few times. This chain uses TRBV7-2 with TRBJ2-3; D perhaps matches TRBD2 (6 bases). The CDR3 runs 17 residues. Deletions cut 2 bases from V and 0 bases from J, with 15 bases between. Germline-derived CDR1 and CDR2 are SGHTA and FQGNSA. In DNA form, the CDR3 reads TGTGCCAGCAGCTTACAGTCTAGCGCAACAAGCACAGATACGCAGTATTTT. It translates to CASSLQSSATSTDTQYF.

The chain links TRBV14 to TRBJ2-7, with TRBD2 identical over 7 bases. The CDR3 runs 17 residues. J was trimmed by 2 bases and V by 1 base; bases with no gene match: 11. Germline assignment: CDR1 SGHDN and CDR2 FVKESK. CDR3 DNA sequence: TGTGCCAGCAGCCAAGTCCTTAAACCTAGCGGTACCTACGAGCAGTACTTC. Translated: CASSQVLKPSGTYEQYF.

The chain links TRBV27 to TRBJ1-2, with 9 positions matching TRBD1. The germline V gene has CDR1 MNHEY and CDR2 SMNVEV (reference sequence). V lost 4 bases and J lost 2; bases outside the gene matches: 5. The CDR3 is 15 amino acids. CDR3 region: CASSSGTGPNYGYTF. DNA of the CDR3: TGTGCCAGCAGTTCCGGGACAGGGCCGAACTATGGCTACACCTTC.

This clonotype has a handful of counts. The chain joins TRBV7-9 to TRBJ2-5; D is undetermined. The V end was cut by 1 base, the J end by 2 bases, with 14 bases between. The CDR3 consists of 16 residues. Germline V CDR1 and CDR2: SEHNR, FQNEAQ (reference sequence). This CDR3 is CASSLDLRSIQETQYF. The CDR3 region has the DNA TGTGCCAGCAGCTTAGATCTGCGATCGATTCAAGAGACCCAGTACTTC. Combining the CDR3 with reference TRBV7-9 and TRBJ2-5 gives the whole variable domain DTGVSQNPRHKITKRGQNVTFRCDPISEHNRLYWYRQTLGQGPEFLTYFQNEAQLEKSRLLSDRFSAERPKGSFSTLEIQRTEQGDSAMYLCASSLDLRSIQETQYFGPGTRLLVL.

The V and J genes are TRBV7-2 and TRBJ2-3, with D possibly matching TRBD2 (5 bases). The germline V gene has CDR1 SGHTA and CDR2 FQGNSA. V lost 5 bases, J lost 5 bases, and 11 bases lay in between. CDR3 length equals 13 residues. The CDR3 region has the DNA TGTGCCAGCAGCCTAACTAGAGGAGATACGCAGTATTTT. Amino acids: CASSLTRGDTQYF. The variable domain in full, completed from reference TRBV7-2 and TRBJ2-3, reads GAGVSQSPSNKVTEKGKDVELRCDPISGHTALYWYRQSLGQGLEFLIYFQGNSAPDKSGLPSDRFSAERTGGSVSTLTIQRTQQEDSAVYLCASSLTRGDTQYFGPGTRLTVL.